Below, 8 T cell receptor beta chains from the same sample are listed, as sequenced in a study of T cells in Graves' hyperthyroidism and ophthalmopathy. RNA transcripts served as the template for amplifying TCR beta CDR3 regions. HTBI primers were used for first-round RT-PCR of the TCR CDR3. TCRdb ran MiXCR on the multiplex PCR reads and lists one entry per CDR3 protein. The data contain approximately 400,000 distinct CDR3 sequences, about 15% of them singletons. The sequencing sample was made of blood. The source is a woman aged 25 to 39 with Graves' hyperthyroidism.

This clonotype has ten or more counts. The rearrangement joins TRBV2 to TRBJ2-1; 11 positions agree with TRBD2. Germline values: CDR1 SNHLY, CDR2 FYNNEI. The CDR3 contains 17 residues. V lost 1 base and J lost 5; bases outside the gene matches: 7. The CDR3 DNA follows: TGTGCCAGCAGTGAAGGCCGACTAGCGGGAACCAACAATGAGCAGTTCTTC. Its translation is CASSEGRLAGTNNEQFF.

In this sample, this clonotype turned up many times. This chain joins TRBV2 and TRBJ2-3; TRBD1 matches 8 bases. V dropped 6 bases and J dropped 2; count of bases not matched to a gene: 10. This CDR3 has 16 residues. CDR1 is SNHLY and CDR2 is FYNNEI in the germline V gene. CDR3 DNA: TGTGCCAGCAGACTAGACAGGGGATCGATCACAGATACGCAGTATTTT. It yields the protein CASRLDRGSITDTQYF.

CDR3 amino acids: CASSSPSSTDTQYF. CDR3 bases: TGTGCCAGCAGCTCTCCCTCTAGCACAGATACGCAGTATTTT. The chain employs TRBV13 and TRBJ2-3; the D is unclear. There are 14 residues in the CDR3. The V gene's germline CDR1 is PRHDT and CDR2 FYEKMQ (reference sequence). V lost 4 bases and J 0 bases, leaving 8 bases between the germline ends. Variable domain in full (rest from reference TRBV13 and TRBJ2-3): AAGVIQSPRHLIKEKRETATLKCYPIPRHDTVYWYQQGPGQDPQFLISFYEKMQSDKGSIPDRFSAQQFSDYHSELNMSSLELGDSALYFCASSSPSSTDTQYFGPGTRLTVL.

In its sample, this clonotype was seen many times. The J gene is TRBJ2-3, the V gene TRBV28; D is tentatively TRBD1 or TRBD2 (5 bases each). This CDR3 contains 15 residues. From germline, CDR1 is MDHEN and CDR2 SYDVKM. V was trimmed by 5 bases and J by 6 bases, leaving 18 bases between them. This CDR3 reads CASSPPWGEGDTQYF. In nucleotides, the CDR3 is TGTGCCAGCAGTCCCCCTTGGGGTGAGGGGGATACGCAGTATTTT.

This clonotype showed up just a few times. The chain carries TRBV10-1 and TRBJ2-3; 9 bases align to TRBD1. The V gene's germline CDR1 is WNHNN and CDR2 SYGVQD (reference sequence). This CDR3 region has 16 residues. The J segment lost 3 bases and the V segment lost 8 bases, leaving 12 bases of the junction unmatched. CDR3 loop: CASSERRTGVTDTQYF. In nucleotides, the CDR3 is TGCGCCAGCTCTGAGAGGAGGACAGGGGTTACAGATACGCAGTATTTT.

This clonotype has only a few counts. The V and J genes are TRBV24-1 and TRBJ2-3; D is ambiguous. The CDR3 contains 11 residues. Germline-derived CDR1 and CDR2 are KGHDR and SFDVKD. V was clipped by 5 bases and J by 2 bases, with 1 base between them. The CDR3 here is CATSVTDTQYF. The CDR3 DNA sequence: TGTGCCACCAGTGTCACAGATACGCAGTATTTT.

A few counts support this clonotype. The chain recombines TRBV7-3 with TRBJ2-7, with 8 bases matching TRBD2. CDR1 is SGHTA, CDR2 FQGTGA, per germline. The CDR3 runs 13 residues. With V trimmed by 6 bases and J by 4 bases, 5 bases remained unmatched. The CDR3 protein is CASSQTSDYEQYF. CDR3 DNA sequence: TGTGCCAGCAGTCAGACTAGCGATTACGAGCAGTACTTC.

This chain uses TRBV7-3 with TRBJ2-7; possibly TRBD1 for D (6 bases). Germline CDR1 SGHTA, CDR2 FQGTGA. This CDR3 comprises 13 residues. Trimming stripped 3 bases from V and 8 bases from J, with 14 bases between. CDR3 DNA: TGTGCCAGCAGCTTGGACCGGGACATCAAGCAGTACTTC. This encodes CASSLDRDIKQYF.